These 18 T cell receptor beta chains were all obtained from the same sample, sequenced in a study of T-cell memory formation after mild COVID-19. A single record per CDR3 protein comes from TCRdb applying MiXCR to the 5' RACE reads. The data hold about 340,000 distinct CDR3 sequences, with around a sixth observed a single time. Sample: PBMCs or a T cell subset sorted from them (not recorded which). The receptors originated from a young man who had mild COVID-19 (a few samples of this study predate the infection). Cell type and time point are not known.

CDR3 DNA: TGTGCCTGGCTCTCCGGCACAGATACGCAGTATTTT. As protein: CAWLSGTDTQYF. The chain is built from TRBV30 and TRBJ2-3; D is unclear. Trimming took 5 bases from V and 1 from J, leaving 7 bases between them. The CDR3 runs 12 residues. In germline, CDR1 is GTSNPN, CDR2 SVGIG (reference sequence).

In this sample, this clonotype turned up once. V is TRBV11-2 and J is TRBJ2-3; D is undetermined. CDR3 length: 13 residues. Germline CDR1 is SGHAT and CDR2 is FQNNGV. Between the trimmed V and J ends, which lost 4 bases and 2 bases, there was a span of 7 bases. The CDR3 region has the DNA TGTGCCAGCAGCTCCGGCGTCACAGATACGCAGTATTTT. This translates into CASSSGVTDTQYF.

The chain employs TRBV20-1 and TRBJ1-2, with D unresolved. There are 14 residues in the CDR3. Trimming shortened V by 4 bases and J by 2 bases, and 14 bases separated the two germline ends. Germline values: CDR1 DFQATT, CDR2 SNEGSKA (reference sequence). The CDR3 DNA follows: TGCAGTGCTACTCCAGAGAGATCAAACTATGGCTACACCTTC. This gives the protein CSATPERSNYGYTF.

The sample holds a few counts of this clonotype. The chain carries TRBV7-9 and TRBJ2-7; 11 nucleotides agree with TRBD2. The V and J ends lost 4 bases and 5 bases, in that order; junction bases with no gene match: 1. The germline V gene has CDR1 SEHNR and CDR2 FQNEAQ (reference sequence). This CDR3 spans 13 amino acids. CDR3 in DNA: TGTGCCAGCAGCTCGACTAGCGGGGACGAGCAGTACTTC. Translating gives CASSSTSGDEQYF. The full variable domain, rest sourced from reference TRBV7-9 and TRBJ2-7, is DTGVSQNPRHKITKRGQNVTFRCDPISEHNRLYWYRQTLGQGPEFLTYFQNEAQLEKSRLLSDRFSAERPKGSFSTLEIQRTEQGDSAMYLCASSSTSGDEQYFGPGTRLTVT.

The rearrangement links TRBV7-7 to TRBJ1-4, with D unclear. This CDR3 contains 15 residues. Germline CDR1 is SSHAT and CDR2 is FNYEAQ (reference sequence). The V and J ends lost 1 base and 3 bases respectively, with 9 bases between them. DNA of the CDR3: TGTGCCAGCAGCTTAGATCGCTCAGCTAATGAAAAACTGTTTTTT. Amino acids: CASSLDRSANEKLFF.

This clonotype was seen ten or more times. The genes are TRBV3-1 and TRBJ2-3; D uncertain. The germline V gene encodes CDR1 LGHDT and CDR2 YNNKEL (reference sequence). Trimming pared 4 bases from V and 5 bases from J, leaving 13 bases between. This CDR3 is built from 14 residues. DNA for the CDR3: TGTGCCAGCAGCCGACGGGCATCGGAAGATACGCAGTATTTT. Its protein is CASSRRASEDTQYF.

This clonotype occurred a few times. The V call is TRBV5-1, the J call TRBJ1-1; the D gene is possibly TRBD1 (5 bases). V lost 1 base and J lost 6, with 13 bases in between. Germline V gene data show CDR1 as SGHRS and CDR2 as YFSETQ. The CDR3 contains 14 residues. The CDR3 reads CASSLKQGSAEAFF. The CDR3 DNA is TGCGCCAGCAGCTTGAAGCAGGGAAGCGCTGAAGCTTTCTTT.

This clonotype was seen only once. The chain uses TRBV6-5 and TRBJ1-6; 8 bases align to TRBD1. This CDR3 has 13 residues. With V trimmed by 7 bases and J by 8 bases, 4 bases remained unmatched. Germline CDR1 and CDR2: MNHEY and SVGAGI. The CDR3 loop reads CASTQGAHSPLHF. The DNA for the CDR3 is TGTGCCAGCACGCAGGGGGCCCATTCACCCCTCCACTTT.

CDR3 bases: TGTGCCAGCAGACACAACAGGGCTGGAGACTACGAGCAGTACGTC. It specifies CASRHNRAGDYEQYV. V gene TRBV6-2 or TRBV6-3 combines with J gene TRBJ2-7; D is possibly TRBD1 (6 bases). V was shortened by 6 bases and J by 3 bases, with 18 bases between the two germline ends. This CDR3 is built from 15 residues. Per the germline V gene, CDR1 is MNHEY and CDR2 is SVGEGT.

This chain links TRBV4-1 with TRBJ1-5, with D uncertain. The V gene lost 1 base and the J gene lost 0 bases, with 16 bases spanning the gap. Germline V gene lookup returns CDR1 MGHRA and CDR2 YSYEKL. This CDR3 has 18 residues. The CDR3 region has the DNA TGCGCCAGCAGCCAAGGCCCGATTATGAGGTATAGCAATCAGCCCCAGCATTTT. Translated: CASSQGPIMRYSNQPQHF.

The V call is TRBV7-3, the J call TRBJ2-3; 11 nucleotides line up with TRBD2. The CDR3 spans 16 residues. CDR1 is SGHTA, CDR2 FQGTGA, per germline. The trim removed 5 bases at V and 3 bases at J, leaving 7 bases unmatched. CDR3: CASSTGTSGWTDTQYF. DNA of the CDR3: TGTGCCAGCAGCACCGGGACTAGCGGTTGGACAGATACGCAGTATTTT.

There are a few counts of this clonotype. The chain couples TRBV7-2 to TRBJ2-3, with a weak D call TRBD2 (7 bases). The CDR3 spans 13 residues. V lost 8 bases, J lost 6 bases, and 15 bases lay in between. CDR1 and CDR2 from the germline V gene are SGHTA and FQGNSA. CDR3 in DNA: TGTGCCAGCTCGGGGGGCCGTATCGATACGCAGTATTTT. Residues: CASSGGRIDTQYF.

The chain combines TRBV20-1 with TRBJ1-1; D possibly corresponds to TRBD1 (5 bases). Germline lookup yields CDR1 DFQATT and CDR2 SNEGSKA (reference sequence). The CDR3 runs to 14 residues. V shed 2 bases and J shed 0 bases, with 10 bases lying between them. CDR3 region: CSARPGLLNTEAFF. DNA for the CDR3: TGCAGTGCTAGACCGGGACTTCTGAACACTGAAGCTTTCTTT.

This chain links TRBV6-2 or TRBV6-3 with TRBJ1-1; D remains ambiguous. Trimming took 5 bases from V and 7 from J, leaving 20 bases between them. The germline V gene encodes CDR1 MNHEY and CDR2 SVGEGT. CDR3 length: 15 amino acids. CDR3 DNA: TGTGCCAGCAGTACCGTGGGTGGCAGCGTACGTGAAGCTTTCTTT. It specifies CASSTVGGSVREAFF.

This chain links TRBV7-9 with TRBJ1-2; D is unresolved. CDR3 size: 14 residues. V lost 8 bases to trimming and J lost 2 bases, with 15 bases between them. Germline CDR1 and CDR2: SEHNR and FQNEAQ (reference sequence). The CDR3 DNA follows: TGTGCCAGCCGAGATACAACACCAAACTATGGCTACACCTTC. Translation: CASRDTTPNYGYTF.

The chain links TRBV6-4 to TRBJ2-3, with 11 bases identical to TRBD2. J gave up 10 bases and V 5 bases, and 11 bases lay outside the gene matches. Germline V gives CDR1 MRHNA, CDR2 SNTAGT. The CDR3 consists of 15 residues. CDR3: CASSMTSGALQPQYF. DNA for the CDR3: TGTGCCAGCAGTATGACTAGCGGGGCCCTCCAGCCGCAGTATTTT.

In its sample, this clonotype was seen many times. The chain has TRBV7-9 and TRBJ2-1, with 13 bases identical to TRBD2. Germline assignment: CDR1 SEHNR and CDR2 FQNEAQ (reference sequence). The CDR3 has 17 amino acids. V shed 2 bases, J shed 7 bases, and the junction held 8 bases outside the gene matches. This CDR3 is CASSLPQTSGGRNEQFF. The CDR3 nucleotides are TGTGCCAGCAGCTTACCCCAGACTAGCGGGGGGCGAAATGAGCAGTTCTTC.

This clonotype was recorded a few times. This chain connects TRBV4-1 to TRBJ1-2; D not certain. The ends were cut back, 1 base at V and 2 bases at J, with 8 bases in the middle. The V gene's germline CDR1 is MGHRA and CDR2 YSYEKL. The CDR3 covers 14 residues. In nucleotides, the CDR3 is TGCGCCAGCAGCCAAGTGAGTCTAAACTATGGCTACACCTTC. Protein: CASSQVSLNYGYTF.